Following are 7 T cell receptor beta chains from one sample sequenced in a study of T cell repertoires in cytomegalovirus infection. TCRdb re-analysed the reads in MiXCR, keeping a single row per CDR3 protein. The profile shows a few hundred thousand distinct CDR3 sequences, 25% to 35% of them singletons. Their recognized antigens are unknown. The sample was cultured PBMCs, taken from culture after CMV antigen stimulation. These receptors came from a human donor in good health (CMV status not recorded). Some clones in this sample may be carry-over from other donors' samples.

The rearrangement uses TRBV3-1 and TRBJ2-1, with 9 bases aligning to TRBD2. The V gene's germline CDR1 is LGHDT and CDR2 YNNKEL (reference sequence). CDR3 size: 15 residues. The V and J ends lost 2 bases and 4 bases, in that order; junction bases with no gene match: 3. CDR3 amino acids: CASSQLLAGYNEQFF. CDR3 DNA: TGTGCCAGCAGCCAACTTCTAGCGGGATACAATGAGCAGTTCTTC.

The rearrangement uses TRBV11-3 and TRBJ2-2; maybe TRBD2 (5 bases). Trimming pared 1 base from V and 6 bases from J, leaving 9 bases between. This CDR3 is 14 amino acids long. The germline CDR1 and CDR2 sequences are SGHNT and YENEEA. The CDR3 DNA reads TGTGCCAGCAGCTTAGTCCGGGGATCCGGGGAGCTGTTTTTT. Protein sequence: CASSLVRGSGELFF.

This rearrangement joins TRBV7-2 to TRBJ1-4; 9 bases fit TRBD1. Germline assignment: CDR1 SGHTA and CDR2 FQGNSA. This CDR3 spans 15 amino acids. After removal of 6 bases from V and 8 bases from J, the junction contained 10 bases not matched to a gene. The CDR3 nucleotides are TGTGCCAGCAGGGAACAGGGGGCGCCGGGAGAAAAACTGTTTTTT. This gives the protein CASREQGAPGEKLFF.

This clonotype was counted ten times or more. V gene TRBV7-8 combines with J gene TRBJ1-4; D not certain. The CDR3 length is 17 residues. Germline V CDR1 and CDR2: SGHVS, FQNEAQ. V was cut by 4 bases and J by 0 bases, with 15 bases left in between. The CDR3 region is CASSSTSAATTNEKLFF. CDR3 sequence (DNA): TGTGCCAGCAGCTCCACGTCGGCAGCCACAACTAATGAAAAACTGTTTTTT. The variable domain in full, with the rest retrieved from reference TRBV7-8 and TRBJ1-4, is GAGVSQSPRYKVAKRGQDVALRCDPISGHVSLFWYQQALGQGPEFLTYFQNEAQLDKSGLPSDRFFAERPEGSVSTLKIQRTQQEDSAVYLCASSSTSAATTNEKLFFGSGTQLSVL.

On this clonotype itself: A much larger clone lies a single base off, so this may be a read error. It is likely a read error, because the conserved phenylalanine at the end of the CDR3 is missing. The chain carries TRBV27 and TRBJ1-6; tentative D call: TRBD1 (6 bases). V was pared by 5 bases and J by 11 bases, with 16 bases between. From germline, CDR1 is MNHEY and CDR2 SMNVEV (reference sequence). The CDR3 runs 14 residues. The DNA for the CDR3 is TGTGCCAGCAGTCCCCAGGGGACCAGCACACCCCTCCACTTG. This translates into CASSPQGTSTPLHL.

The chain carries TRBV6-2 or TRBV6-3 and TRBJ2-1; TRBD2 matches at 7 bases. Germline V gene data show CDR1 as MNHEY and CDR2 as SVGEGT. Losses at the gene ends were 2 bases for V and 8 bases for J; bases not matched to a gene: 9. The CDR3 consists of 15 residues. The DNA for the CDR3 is TGTGCCAGCAGTTACCTCCAGCGGGATCGGGATGAGCAGTTCTTC. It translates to CASSYLQRDRDEQFF.

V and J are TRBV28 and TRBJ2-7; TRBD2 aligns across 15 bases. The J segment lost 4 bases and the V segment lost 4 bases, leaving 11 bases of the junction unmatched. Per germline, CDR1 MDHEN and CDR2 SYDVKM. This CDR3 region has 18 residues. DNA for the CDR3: TGTGCCAGCAGTTCCCTGAGGACTAGCGGGAGGGCCTTATACGAGCAGTACTTC. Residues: CASSSLRTSGRALYEQYF.